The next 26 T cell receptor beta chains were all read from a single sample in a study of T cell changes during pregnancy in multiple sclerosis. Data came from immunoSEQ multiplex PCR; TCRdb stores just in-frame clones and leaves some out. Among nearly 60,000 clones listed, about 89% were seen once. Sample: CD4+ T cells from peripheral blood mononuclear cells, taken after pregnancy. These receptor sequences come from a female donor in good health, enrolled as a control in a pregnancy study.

This chain's CDR3 is CAWRAGQALYQPQHF. CDR3 DNA: TGTGCCTGGAGGGCCGGACAGGCTCTGTATCAGCCCCAGCATTTT. The genes are TRBV30 and TRBJ1-5; TRBD1 matches at 7 bases. Germline values: CDR1 GTSNPN, CDR2 SVGIG (reference sequence). The CDR3 totals 15 residues. Germline trimming cut 3 bases from V and 5 bases from J; bases unmatched to any gene: 10.

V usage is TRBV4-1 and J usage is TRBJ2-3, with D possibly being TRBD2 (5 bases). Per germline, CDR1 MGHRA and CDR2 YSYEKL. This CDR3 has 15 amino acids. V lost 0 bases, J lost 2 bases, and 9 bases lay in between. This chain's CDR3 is CASSQERAYTDTQYF. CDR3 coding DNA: TGCGCCAGCAGCCAAGAGCGGGCATACACAGATACGCAGTATTTT.

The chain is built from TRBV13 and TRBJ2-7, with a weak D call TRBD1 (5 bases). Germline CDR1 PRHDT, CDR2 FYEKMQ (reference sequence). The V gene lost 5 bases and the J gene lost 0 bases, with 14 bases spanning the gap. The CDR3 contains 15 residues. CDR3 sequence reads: CASSLRQRASYEQYF. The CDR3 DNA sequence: TGTGCCAGCAGCCTCCGACAGAGAGCCTCCTACGAGCAGTACTTC.

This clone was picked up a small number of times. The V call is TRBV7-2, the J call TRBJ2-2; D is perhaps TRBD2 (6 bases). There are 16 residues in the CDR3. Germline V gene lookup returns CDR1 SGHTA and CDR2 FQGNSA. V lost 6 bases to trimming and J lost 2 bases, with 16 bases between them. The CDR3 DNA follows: TGTGCCAGCAGGGGGGACTCGGGGATTAACACCGGGGAGCTGTTTTTT. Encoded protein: CASRGDSGINTGELFF.

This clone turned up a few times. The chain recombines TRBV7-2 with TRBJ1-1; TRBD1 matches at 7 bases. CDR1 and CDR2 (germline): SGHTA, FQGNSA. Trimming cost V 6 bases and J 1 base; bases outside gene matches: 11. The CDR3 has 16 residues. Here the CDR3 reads CASRFSVGTANTEAFF. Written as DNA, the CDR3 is TGTGCCAGCAGATTTAGCGTGGGGACAGCGAACACTGAAGCTTTCTTT.

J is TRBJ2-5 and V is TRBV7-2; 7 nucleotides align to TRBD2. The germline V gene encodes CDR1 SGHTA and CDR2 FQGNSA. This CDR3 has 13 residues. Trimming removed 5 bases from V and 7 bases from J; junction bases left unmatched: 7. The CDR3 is CASSTGLYGTQYF. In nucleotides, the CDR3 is TGTGCCAGCAGCACGGGACTATACGGGACCCAGTACTTC.

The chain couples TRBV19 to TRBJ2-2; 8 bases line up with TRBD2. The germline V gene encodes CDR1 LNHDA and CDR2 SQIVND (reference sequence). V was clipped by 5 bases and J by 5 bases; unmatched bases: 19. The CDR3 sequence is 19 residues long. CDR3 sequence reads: CASSVRGGLEVFFTGELFF. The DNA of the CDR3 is TGTGCCAGTAGTGTACGGGGGGGACTCGAAGTTTTTTTTACCGGGGAGCTGTTTTTT.

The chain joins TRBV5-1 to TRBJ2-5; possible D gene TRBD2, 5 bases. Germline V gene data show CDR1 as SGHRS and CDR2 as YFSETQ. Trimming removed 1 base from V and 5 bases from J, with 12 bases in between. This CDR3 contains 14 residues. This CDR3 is CASSLWELDETQYF. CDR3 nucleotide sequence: TGCGCCAGCAGCTTGTGGGAGCTCGACGAGACCCAGTACTTC.

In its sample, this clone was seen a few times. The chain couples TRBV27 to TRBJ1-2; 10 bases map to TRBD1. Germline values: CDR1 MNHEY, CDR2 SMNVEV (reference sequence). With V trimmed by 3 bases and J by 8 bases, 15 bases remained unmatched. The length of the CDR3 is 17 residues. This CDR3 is CASSFFRNRQGAHGYTF. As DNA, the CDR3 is TGTGCCAGCAGTTTCTTTCGAAATCGACAGGGGGCGCACGGCTACACCTTC.

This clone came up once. CDR3 in DNA: TGTGCCAGCAGCGGGGACACCCTAGGGGAAAAACTGTTTTTT. Translation gives CASSGDTLGEKLFF. The V call is TRBV2, the J call TRBJ1-4; tentatively, D is TRBD1 (6 bases). Trimming removed 6 bases from V and 8 bases from J, with 16 bases in between. Germline V gene lookup returns CDR1 SNHLY and CDR2 FYNNEI. The CDR3 contains 14 residues.

This CDR3 is CASSRDRAVSDTQYF. DNA for the CDR3: TGTGCCAGCAGCCGGGACAGGGCTGTATCAGATACGCAGTATTTT. The rearrangement uses TRBV2 and TRBJ2-3, with 9 positions matching TRBD1. Germline values: CDR1 SNHLY, CDR2 FYNNEI. J was trimmed by 4 bases and V by 6 bases; bases with no gene match: 8. The CDR3 is 15 amino acids.

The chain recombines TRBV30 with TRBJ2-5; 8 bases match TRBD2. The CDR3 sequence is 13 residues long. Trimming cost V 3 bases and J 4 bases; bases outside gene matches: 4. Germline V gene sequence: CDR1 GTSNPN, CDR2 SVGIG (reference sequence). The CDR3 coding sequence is TGTGCCTGGAGGCGGCGGGGGGCAGAGACCCAGTACTTC. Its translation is CAWRRRGAETQYF.

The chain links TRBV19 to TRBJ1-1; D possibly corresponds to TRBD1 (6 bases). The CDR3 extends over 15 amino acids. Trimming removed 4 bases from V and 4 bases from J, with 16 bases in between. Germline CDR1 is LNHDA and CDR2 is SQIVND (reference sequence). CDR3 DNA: TGTGCCAGTAGTAACTTCGGGGGGCAGGGCACTGAAGCTTTCTTT. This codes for CASSNFGGQGTEAFF.

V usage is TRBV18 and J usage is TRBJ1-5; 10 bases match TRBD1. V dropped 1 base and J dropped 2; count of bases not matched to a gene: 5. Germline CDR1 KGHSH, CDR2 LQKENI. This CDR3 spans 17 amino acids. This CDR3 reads CASSPRTGGRGNQPQHF. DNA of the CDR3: TGTGCCAGCTCACCACGGACAGGGGGAAGAGGCAATCAGCCCCAGCATTTT.

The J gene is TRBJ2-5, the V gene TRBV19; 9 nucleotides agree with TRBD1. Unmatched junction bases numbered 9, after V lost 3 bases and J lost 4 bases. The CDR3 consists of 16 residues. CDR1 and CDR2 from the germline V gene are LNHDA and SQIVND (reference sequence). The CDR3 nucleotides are TGTGCCAGTAGTATGGGTAGTCCGGGACAGGGAGAGACCCAGTACTTC. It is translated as CASSMGSPGQGETQYF.

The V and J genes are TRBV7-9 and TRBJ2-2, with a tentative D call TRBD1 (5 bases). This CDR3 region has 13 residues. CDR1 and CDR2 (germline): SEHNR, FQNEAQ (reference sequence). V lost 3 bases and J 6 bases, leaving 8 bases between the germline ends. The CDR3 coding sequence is TGTGCCAGCAGCTTCCAGGGTTCCGGGGAGCTGTTTTTT. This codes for CASSFQGSGELFF.

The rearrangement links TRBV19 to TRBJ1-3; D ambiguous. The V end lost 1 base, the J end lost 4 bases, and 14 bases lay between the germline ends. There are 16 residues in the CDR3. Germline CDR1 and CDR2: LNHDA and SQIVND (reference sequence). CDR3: CASSIVVEARGNTIYF. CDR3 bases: TGTGCCAGTAGTATAGTAGTGGAGGCTCGAGGAAACACCATATATTTT.

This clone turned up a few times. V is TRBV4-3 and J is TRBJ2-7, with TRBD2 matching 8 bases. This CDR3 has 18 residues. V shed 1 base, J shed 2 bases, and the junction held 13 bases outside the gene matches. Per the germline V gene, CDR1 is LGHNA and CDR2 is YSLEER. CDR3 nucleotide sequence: TGCGCCAGCAGCCAAGGGCCTGACGTGACGGGACTAGCCTACGAGCAGTACTTC. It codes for CASSQGPDVTGLAYEQYF.

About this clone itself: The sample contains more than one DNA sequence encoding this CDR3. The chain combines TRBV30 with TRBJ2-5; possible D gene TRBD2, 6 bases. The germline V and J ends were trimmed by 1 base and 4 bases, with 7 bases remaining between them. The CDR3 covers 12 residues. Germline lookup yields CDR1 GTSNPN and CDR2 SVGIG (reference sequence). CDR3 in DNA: TGTGCCTGGAGTGCCGGGGGAGAGACCCAGTACTTC. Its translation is CAWSAGGETQYF.

The CDR3 DNA sequence: TGTGCCAGCAGGGAGGTACAAGAGACCCAGTACTTC. Amino acids: CASREVQETQYF. V gene TRBV11-2 combines with J gene TRBJ2-5; D might be TRBD2 (5 bases). Germline V gene lookup returns CDR1 SGHAT and CDR2 FQNNGV. Trimming took 6 bases from V and 2 from J, leaving 7 bases between them. This CDR3 contains 12 residues.

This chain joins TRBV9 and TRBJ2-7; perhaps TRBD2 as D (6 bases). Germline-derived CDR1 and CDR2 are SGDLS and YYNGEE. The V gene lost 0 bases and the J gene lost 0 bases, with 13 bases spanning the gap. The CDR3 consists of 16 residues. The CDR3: CASSVGSGTPSYEQYF. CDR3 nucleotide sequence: TGTGCCAGCAGCGTAGGATCCGGGACTCCCTCCTACGAGCAGTACTTC.

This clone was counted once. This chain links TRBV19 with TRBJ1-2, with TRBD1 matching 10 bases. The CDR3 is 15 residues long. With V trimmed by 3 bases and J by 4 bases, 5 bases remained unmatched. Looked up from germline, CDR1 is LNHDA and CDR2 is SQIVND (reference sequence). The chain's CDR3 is CASSIGQGVTYGYTF. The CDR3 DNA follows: TGTGCCAGTAGTATCGGACAGGGGGTCACCTATGGCTACACCTTC.

This CDR3 is CASSSSYQETQYF. The CDR3 nucleotides read TGTGCCAGCAGCTCCTCCTACCAAGAGACCCAGTACTTC. The rearrangement links TRBV5-4 to TRBJ2-5; unclear D gene. CDR1 is SGHNT and CDR2 is YYREEE in the germline V gene (reference sequence). Between the trimmed V and J ends, which lost 3 bases and 0 bases, there was a span of 6 bases. The CDR3 totals 13 residues.

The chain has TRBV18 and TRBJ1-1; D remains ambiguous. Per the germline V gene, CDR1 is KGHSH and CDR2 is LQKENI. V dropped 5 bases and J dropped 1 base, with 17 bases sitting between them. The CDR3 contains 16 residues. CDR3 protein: CASSTMGPGGNTEAFF. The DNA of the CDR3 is TGTGCCAGCTCAACTATGGGTCCTGGAGGGAACACTGAAGCTTTCTTT.

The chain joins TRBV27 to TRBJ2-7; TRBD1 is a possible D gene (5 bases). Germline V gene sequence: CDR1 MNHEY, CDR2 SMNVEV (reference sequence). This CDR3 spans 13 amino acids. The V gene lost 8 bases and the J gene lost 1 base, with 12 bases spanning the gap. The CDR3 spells CASFDSSSYEQYF. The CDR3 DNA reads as TGTGCCAGCTTTGACAGCTCATCCTACGAGCAGTACTTC.

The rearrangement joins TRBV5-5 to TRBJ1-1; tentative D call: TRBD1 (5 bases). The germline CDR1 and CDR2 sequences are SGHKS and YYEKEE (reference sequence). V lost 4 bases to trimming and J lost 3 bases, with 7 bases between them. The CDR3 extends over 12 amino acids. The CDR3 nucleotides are TGTGCCAGCAGCGGGGGGGACACTGAAGCTTTCTTT. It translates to CASSGGDTEAFF.